This T cell receptor (beta chain) was recorded in a study of blood T cell repertoires in COVID-19. Trimming at V came to 7 bases and at J to 4 bases, leaving 2 bases not matched to a gene. Germline V gene data show CDR1 as SQVTM and CDR2 as ANQGSEA. This CDR3 comprises 12 residues. Clones were sequenced by immunoSEQ multiplex PCR, and TCRdb holds only the in-frame ones, with some missing. The sample gives about 240,000 clones, approximately 90% of which show up once; approximately 7.9% is in the top ten. The sequence came from a man aged 55-75 years who had recovered from COVID-19. The V gene is TRBV29-1, the J gene TRBJ2-1; 9 positions match TRBD1. The source material was peripheral blood. CDR3 sequence: CSAGQGYNEQFF. Here the CDR3 DNA reads TGCAGCGCTGGACAGGGGTACAATGAGCAGTTCTTC.